The entry below describes one T cell receptor beta chain. Its specificity is not known. This specimen belongs to a study of cytomegalovirus exposure and HLA in healthy donors. The CDR3 has 19 residues. V lost 8 bases and J lost 0; bases outside the gene matches: 18. Germline CDR1 SNHLY, CDR2 FYNNEI. Study findings and constraints: According to the study, roughly 160 TCR beta chains were cytomegalovirus-associated.

The repertoire was sequenced with immunoSEQ multiplex PCR; TCRdb's copy has only in-frame clones and lacks some. The sample shows about 360,000 clones, about nine tenths of them seen only once. The specimen was PBMCs. The receptor comes from a young woman in good health and CMV-seronegative. V and J are TRBV2 and TRBJ2-1; 8 bases map to TRBD2. The CDR3 loop is CASPSGSSSGLSSYNEQFF. The CDR3 DNA follows: TGTGCCAGCCCCTCTGGTAGTTCTAGCGGGTTGAGCTCCTACAATGAGCAGTTCTTC.